The rows below give T cell receptor beta chains drawn from one sample of a study of cytomegalovirus exposure and HLA in healthy donors. The data were produced by immunoSEQ multiplex PCR, yet TCRdb's version contains in-frame clones alone and is incomplete. Among approximately 120,000 clones listed, around 70% were seen once. Sequencing input: PBMCs. These receptors were obtained from a woman between 70 and 85 years old in good health and CMV-seropositive. The CDR3 runs from the conserved cysteine through the conserved F or W. The order of the fields is V gene, clone size, D gene, J gene, CDR3 DNA, CDR3 protein. The D gene is left open where the match is weak. Some rows have no size entry. The others give once, few or many, or a class for an expanded clone.

>TRBV7-2|-|TRBD1|TRBJ1-2
TGTGCCAGCAGCACCACGACAGGGTTATATCCCCACACCTTC
CASSTTTGLYPHTF
>TRBV6-1|-|TRBD1|TRBJ1-2
TGTGCCAGCACCTCGGACAGGGGGTATGGCTACACCTTC
CASTSDRGYGYTF
>TRBV2|few|-|TRBJ1-1
TGTGCCAGCAGCATGGACAGTAACACTGAAGCTTTCTTT
CASSMDSNTEAFF
>TRBV7-2|-|TRBD1|TRBJ1-2
TGTGCCAGCAGCGACGGACAGGGGAGCTATGGCTACACCTTC
CASSDGQGSYGYTF
>TRBV21-1|-|-|TRBJ2-1
-
CASSKVGGGSYNEQFF
>TRBV7-2|-|TRBD2|TRBJ2-5
TGTGCCAGCAGCTTCATGGGACTAGAGGGGACCCAGTACTTC
CASSFMGLEGTQYF
>TRBV6-5|-|-|TRBJ2-3
TGTGCCAGCAGTTACGGGGGGATCGGCACAGATACGCAGTATTTT
CASSYGGIGTDTQYF
>TRBV19|-|-|TRBJ1-2
TGTGCCAGTAGTATTTCTCGCCTCGGTGGCTACACCTTC
CASSISRLGGYTF
>TRBV7-8|once|TRBD2|TRBJ2-5
TGTGCCAGCAGCGCACGGCTAACGGGGGGGCAAGAGACCCAGTACTTC
CASSARLTGGQETQYF
>TRBV19|few|TRBD1|TRBJ1-1
TGTGCCAGTTACAGGGGACTGAACACTGAAGCTTTCTTT
CASYRGLNTEAFF
>TRBV2|-|TRBD2|TRBJ2-5
TGTGCCAGCAGTGAAGGACTAGCGGGGGGGCCGTGGCAAGAGACCCAGTACTTC
CASSEGLAGGPWQETQYF
>TRBV2|few|-|TRBJ1-1
TGTGCCGCCCGTTCCCTTCGGACTGAAGCTTTCTTT
CAARSLRTEAFF
>TRBV6-5|few|-|TRBJ1-1
TGTGCCAGCAGTCTCAAGATATTCGGCACTGAAGCTTTCTTT
CASSLKIFGTEAFF
>TRBV2|few|TRBD1|TRBJ1-4
TGTGCCAGGGGGGGACAGTATGATGAAAAACTGTTTTTT
CARGGQYDEKLFF
>TRBV4-2|-|-|TRBJ1-3
TGTGCCAGCAGCCCCCCGGGGGACGGCGACACCATATATTTT
CASSPPGDGDTIYF
>TRBV2|-|-|TRBJ1-1
TGTGCCAGCAGTGAAGAGGCGCTGACTAACACTGAAGCTTTCTTT
CASSEEALTNTEAFF